The 24 T cell receptor beta chains given below trace back to one sample, sequenced in a study of cytotoxic CD8 clonotypes in ibrutinib-treated CLL. Profiling relied on immunoSEQ multiplex PCR, and the TCRdb table lists in-frame clones only, not all of them. Of 200,000 to 250,000 clones listed, 65% to 80% are singletons. This specimen consisted of PBMCs, obtained after 12 months of ibrutinib treatment. These receptor sequences come from a human donor with chronic lymphocytic leukemia.

V and J are TRBV30 and TRBJ1-6, with D unresolved. Trimming stripped 8 bases from V and 0 bases from J, with 11 bases between. This CDR3 has 14 amino acids. Germline V gene lookup returns CDR1 GTSNPN and CDR2 SVGIG (reference sequence). The CDR3, as DNA: TGTGCCACGATACAGAGCTCCTATAATTCACCCCTCCACTTT. This encodes CATIQSSYNSPLHF. Full variable domain (rest looked up from reference TRBV30 and TRBJ1-6): SQTIHQWPATLVQPVGSPLSLECTVEGTSNPNLYWYRQAAGRGLQLLFYSVGIGQISSEVPQNLSASRPQDRQFILSSKKLLLSDSGFYLCATIQSSYNSPLHFGNGTRLTVT.

The count of this clone is one. The chain carries TRBV7-9 and TRBJ1-5; D unclear. This CDR3 has 12 residues. V was trimmed by 1 base and J by 9 bases, leaving 7 bases between them. Germline lookup yields CDR1 SEHNR and CDR2 FQNEAQ (reference sequence). The CDR3 DNA sequence: TGTGCCAGCAGCTTAGAGGTCCGGCCCCAGCATTTT. This gives the protein CASSLEVRPQHF.

CDR3 in DNA: TGTGCCAGCATCTCCGACAGGTCCTACGAGCAGTACTTC. Translated: CASISDRSYEQYF. The chain uses TRBV28 and TRBJ2-7; TRBD1 is a possible D gene (6 bases). Per the germline V gene, CDR1 is MDHEN and CDR2 is SYDVKM. The CDR3 has 13 amino acids. V gave up 7 bases and J gave up 1 base, with 11 bases separating them.

The genes are TRBV6-5 and TRBJ2-2, with 8 bases identical to TRBD1. The CDR3 consists of 14 residues. V shed 5 bases, J shed 4 bases, and the junction held 3 bases outside the gene matches. The germline V gene has CDR1 MNHEY and CDR2 SVGAGI. The CDR3: CASSPQGATGELFF. CDR3 sequence (DNA): TGTGCCAGCAGTCCCCAGGGGGCCACCGGGGAGCTGTTTTTT.

The chain carries TRBV2 and TRBJ2-7; D may match TRBD1 or TRBD2 (5 bases each). CDR1 and CDR2 from the germline V gene are SNHLY and FYNNEI. This CDR3 is built from 12 residues. Deletions cut 9 bases from V and 6 bases from J, with 15 bases between. CDR3 residues: CARGTGLGEQYF. CDR3 in DNA: TGTGCCAGGGGGACGGGGCTTGGCGAGCAGTACTTC. The full variable domain, its missing parts supplied by reference TRBV2 and TRBJ2-7, is EPEVTQTPSHQVTQMGQEVILRCVPISNHLYFYWYRQILGQKVEFLVSFYNNEISEKSEIFDDQFSVERPDGSNFTLKIRSTKLEDSAMYFCARGTGLGEQYFGPGTRLTVT.

The J gene is TRBJ1-2, the V gene TRBV30; D remains unclear. Trimming shortened V by 2 bases and J by 2 bases, and 9 bases separated the two germline ends. Per the germline V gene, CDR1 is GTSNPN and CDR2 is SVGIG (reference sequence). The CDR3 is 13 amino acids. The CDR3 bases are TGTGCCTGGAGTTATTGGGTGAACTATGGCTACACCTTC. This encodes CAWSYWVNYGYTF.

The rearrangement links TRBV25-1 to TRBJ2-3, with TRBD1 matching 9 bases. Germline V gene lookup returns CDR1 MGHDK and CDR2 SYGVNS. CDR3 length: 15 residues. Unmatched junction bases numbered 10, after V lost 9 bases and J lost 3 bases. CDR3 in DNA: TGTGCCAGGTTAAACTCGGGACAGGGAACAGATACGCAGTATTTT. Translated, it gives CARLNSGQGTDTQYF. Supplemented by reference TRBV25-1 and TRBJ2-3, the full variable domain reads EADIYQTPRYLVIGTGKKITLECSQTMGHDKMYWYQQDPGMELHLIHYSYGVNSTEKGDLSSESTVSRIRTEHFPLTLESARPSHTSQYLCARLNSGQGTDTQYFGPGTRLTVL.

The chain joins TRBV7-9 to TRBJ2-2, with TRBD2 matching 9 bases. There are 18 residues in the CDR3. J was trimmed by 2 bases and V by 5 bases; bases with no gene match: 12. Germline V gene lookup returns CDR1 SEHNR and CDR2 FQNEAQ (reference sequence). This CDR3 is CASSKGRLAGSNTGELFF. CDR3 DNA: TGTGCCAGCAGCAAGGGGAGGCTAGCGGGGAGTAACACCGGGGAGCTGTTTTTT.

The chain carries TRBV6-5 and TRBJ1-2; D is unresolved. The V end was cut by 10 bases, the J end by 5 bases, with 8 bases between. The germline gives CDR1 MNHEY, CDR2 SVGAGI. The CDR3 covers 10 residues. This CDR3 is CATRQYGYTF. The CDR3 nucleotides read TGTGCCACCCGGCAGTATGGCTACACCTTC.

CDR3 protein: CASSPPGQGTEAFF. Here the CDR3 DNA reads TGTGCCAGCAGTCCGCCGGGGCAGGGCACTGAAGCTTTCTTT. J is TRBJ1-1 and V is TRBV6-5; possible D gene TRBD1, 5 bases. This CDR3 has 14 amino acids. V lost 5 bases to trimming and J lost 4 bases, with 14 bases between them. Germline CDR1 is MNHEY and CDR2 is SVGAGI.

The sample holds a few counts of this clone. The chain couples TRBV13 to TRBJ2-7, with D unclear. Trimming pared 5 bases from V and 3 bases from J, leaving 14 bases between. Germline V gene lookup returns CDR1 PRHDT and CDR2 FYEKMQ (reference sequence). The CDR3 length is 14 residues. The CDR3 sequence is CASSPEMGDYEQYF. CDR3 nucleotide sequence: TGTGCCAGCAGCCCGGAGATGGGCGACTACGAGCAGTACTTC.

V is TRBV18 and J is TRBJ1-5, with no clear D. This CDR3 region has 15 residues. V was cut by 4 bases and J by 0 bases, with 10 bases left in between. The V gene's germline CDR1 is KGHSH and CDR2 LQKENI. The CDR3 DNA reads TGTGCCAGCTCACAAGGGCAGCCTAGCAATCAGCCCCAGCATTTT. As protein: CASSQGQPSNQPQHF.

The gene calls are TRBV2 and TRBJ2-7; TRBD2 is a possible D gene (6 bases). The CDR3 loop spans 13 amino acids. Between the trimmed V and J ends, which lost 7 bases and 2 bases, there was a span of 12 bases. Per germline, CDR1 SNHLY and CDR2 FYNNEI. The CDR3 sequence is CASIADSTYEQYF. The DNA of the CDR3 is TGTGCCAGCATAGCGGACTCAACCTACGAGCAGTACTTC.

Here the CDR3 DNA reads TGCGCCAGCAGCTTGGCCTCTACAGGGGCGAACTATGGCTACACCTTC. Its protein product is CASSLASTGANYGYTF. This rearrangement joins TRBV5-1 to TRBJ1-2, with 7 bases aligning to TRBD1. With 0 bases clipped from V and 2 bases from J, the junction kept 7 bases outside the gene matches. Germline V gives CDR1 SGHRS, CDR2 YFSETQ. The CDR3 is 16 amino acids. Combining the CDR3 with reference TRBV5-1 and TRBJ1-2 gives the whole variable domain KAGVTQTPRYLIKTRGQQVTLSCSPISGHRSVSWYQQTPGQGLQFLFEYFSETQRNKGNFPGRFSGRQFSNSRSEMNVSTLELGDSALYLCASSLASTGANYGYTFGSGTRLTVV.

This clone came up a few times. The chain couples TRBV11-3 to TRBJ1-5; a possible D gene is TRBD1 (5 bases). The CDR3 length is 14 residues. Trimming removed 3 bases at V and 3 bases at J, with 9 bases between. The germline V gene encodes CDR1 SGHNT and CDR2 YENEEA. In DNA, the CDR3 is TGTGCCAGCAGCTTGGACACATACAATCAGCCCCAGCATTTT. It codes for CASSLDTYNQPQHF.

The genes are TRBV30 and TRBJ2-7, with 12 positions matching TRBD2. Per germline, CDR1 GTSNPN and CDR2 SVGIG (reference sequence). The ends lost 2 bases at V and 7 bases at J; junction bases unmatched: 9. The CDR3 covers 15 residues. DNA of the CDR3: TGTGCCTGGAGTCCAACCCTAGCGGGGGGGCAAGAGCAGTACTTC. Amino acid sequence: CAWSPTLAGGQEQYF.

This chain connects TRBV19 to TRBJ1-5; D ambiguous. V lost 3 bases, J lost 1 base, and 7 bases lay in between. The length of the CDR3 is 14 residues. Per germline, CDR1 LNHDA and CDR2 SQIVND (reference sequence). In nucleotides, the CDR3 is TGTGCCAGTAGTATTTCAGGAAGCAATCAGCCCCAGCATTTT. Translated: CASSISGSNQPQHF.

The genes are TRBV25-1 and TRBJ2-1, with 8 nucleotides matching TRBD1. Germline CDR1 reads MGHDK; CDR2 reads SYGVNS. The J segment lost 9 bases and the V segment lost 4 bases, leaving 17 bases of the junction unmatched. The CDR3 covers 17 residues. The CDR3 DNA reads as TGTGCCAGCAGTGTCCCCCCTCAGGGGGCCTACTTAGGTGAGCAGTTCTTC. Translation: CASSVPPQGAYLGEQFF.

The chain's CDR3 is CASSERLAGYNEQFF. CDR3 in DNA: TGTGCCAGCAGTGAAAGGCTAGCGGGATACAATGAGCAGTTCTTC. The rearrangement links TRBV6-1 to TRBJ2-1, with 9 bases lining up with TRBD2. J gave up 4 bases and V 2 bases, and 3 bases lay outside the gene matches. Germline CDR1 MNHNS, CDR2 SASEGT. There are 15 residues in the CDR3.

This chain's CDR3 is CASSFYSNQPQHF. The CDR3 DNA sequence: TGTGCCAGCAGTTTCTATAGCAATCAGCCCCAGCATTTT. This rearrangement joins TRBV28 to TRBJ1-5; D gene ambiguous. CDR1 MDHEN and CDR2 SYDVKM come from the germline V gene. V gave up 3 bases and J gave up 0 bases, with 3 bases separating them. This CDR3 has 13 residues.

This clone was seen a handful of times. The rearrangement links TRBV6-5 to TRBJ1-2; TRBD1 matches at 10 bases. J gave up 5 bases and V 5 bases, and 8 bases lay outside the gene matches. CDR1 is MNHEY and CDR2 is SVGAGI in the germline V gene. The CDR3 runs 15 residues. CDR3 region: CASSARDRGRYGYTF. CDR3 bases: TGTGCCAGCAGTGCTCGGGACAGGGGTCGATATGGCTACACCTTC.

The CDR3 sequence is CASSYSISSPGELFF. The CDR3 nucleotides read TGTGCCAGCAGTTACTCGATCTCTAGCCCCGGGGAGCTGTTTTTT. The chain is built from TRBV6-5 and TRBJ2-2, with a weak D call TRBD2 (5 bases). The length of the CDR3 is 15 residues. V was pared by 0 bases and J by 6 bases, with 11 bases between. Per germline, CDR1 MNHEY and CDR2 SVGAGI.

The rearrangement uses TRBV7-7 and TRBJ1-5; D perhaps matches TRBD1 (6 bases). Germline lookup yields CDR1 SSHAT and CDR2 FNYEAQ (reference sequence). Trimming took off 0 bases at V and 2 bases at J, with 8 bases between the two ends. This CDR3 has 15 amino acids. The CDR3 sequence is CASSLAGGGNQPQHF. CDR3 nucleotide sequence: TGTGCCAGCAGCTTAGCGGGGGGCGGCAATCAGCCCCAGCATTTT.

The V call is TRBV5-1, the J call TRBJ1-1; weak D call: TRBD1 (5 bases). Trimming removed 4 bases from V and 4 bases from J, with 14 bases in between. CDR3 length equals 14 residues. Germline CDR1 SGHRS, CDR2 YFSETQ. The CDR3 bases are TGCGCCAGCAGCCTAAGTGGGGGAAGCACTGAAGCTTTCTTT. It is translated as CASSLSGGSTEAFF.